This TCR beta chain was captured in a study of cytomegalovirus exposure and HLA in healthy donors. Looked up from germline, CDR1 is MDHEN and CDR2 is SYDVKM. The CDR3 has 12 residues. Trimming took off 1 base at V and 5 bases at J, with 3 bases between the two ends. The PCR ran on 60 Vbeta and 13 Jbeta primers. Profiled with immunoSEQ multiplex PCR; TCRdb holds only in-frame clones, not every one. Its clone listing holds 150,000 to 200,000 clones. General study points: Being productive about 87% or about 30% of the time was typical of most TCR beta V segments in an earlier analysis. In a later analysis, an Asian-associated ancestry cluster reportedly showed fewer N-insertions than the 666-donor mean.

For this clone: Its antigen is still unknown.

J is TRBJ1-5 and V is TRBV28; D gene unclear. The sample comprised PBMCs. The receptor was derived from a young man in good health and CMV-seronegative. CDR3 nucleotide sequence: TGTGCCAGCAGTTTATCAGATCAGCCCCAGCATTTT. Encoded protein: CASSLSDQPQHF.